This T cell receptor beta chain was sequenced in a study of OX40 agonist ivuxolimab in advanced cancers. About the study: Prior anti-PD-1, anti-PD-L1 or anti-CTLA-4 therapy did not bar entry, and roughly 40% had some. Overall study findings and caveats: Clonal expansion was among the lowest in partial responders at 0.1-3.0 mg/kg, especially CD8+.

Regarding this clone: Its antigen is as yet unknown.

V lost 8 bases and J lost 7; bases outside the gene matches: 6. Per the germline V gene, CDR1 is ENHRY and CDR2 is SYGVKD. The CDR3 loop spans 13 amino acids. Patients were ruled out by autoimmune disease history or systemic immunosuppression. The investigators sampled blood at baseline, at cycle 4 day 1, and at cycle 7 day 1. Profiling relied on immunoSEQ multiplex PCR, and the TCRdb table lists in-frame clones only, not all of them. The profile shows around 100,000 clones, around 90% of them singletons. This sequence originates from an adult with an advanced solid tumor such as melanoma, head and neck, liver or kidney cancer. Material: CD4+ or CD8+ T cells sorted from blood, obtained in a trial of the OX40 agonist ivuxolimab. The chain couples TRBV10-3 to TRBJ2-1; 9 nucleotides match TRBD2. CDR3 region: CAIAAGGRNEQFF. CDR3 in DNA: TGTGCCATCGCCGCGGGAGGGCGGAATGAGCAGTTCTTC.